Sequencing of this T cell receptor beta chain was carried out in a study of blood T cell repertoires in COVID-19. There are 20 residues in the CDR3. In the original processing: Estimated nucleated cell counts came from reference gene primer amplification. Data came from immunoSEQ multiplex PCR; TCRdb stores just in-frame clones and leaves some out. The V and J calls and clone size were taken over from that table, and D and trimming were inferred from the DNA. The sample yields tens of thousands of clones, around four fifths seen once. This TCR was recovered from a human donor in a cohort sampled during active COVID-19. Sequencing was performed on peripheral blood. The chain links TRBV21-1 to TRBJ2-7; TRBD2 is the table's D call, not checked against the DNA. TRBV21-1 is flagged as a pseudogene. CDR3 nucleotide sequence: TGTGCCAGCAGCAAAGGTCGGAGTTGGGAGGACACCAGGGAGACCTACGAGCAGTACTTC. Its protein is CASSKGRSWEDTRETYEQYF.